The 13 T cell receptor beta chains in this list originate from one sample, sequenced in a study of blood T cells in healthy people across ages. Using a J-beta primer mix together with a sample-barcoded 5' primer, a second PCR was run for about 7 to 12 cycles. A single record per CDR3 protein comes from TCRdb applying MiXCR to the 5' RACE reads. The sample lists some 1.8 million distinct CDR3 sequences; more than 35% were seen once. Material: blood. These receptors were obtained from a human donor in good health.

This rearrangement joins TRBV7-8 to TRBJ2-1, with 9 bases fitting TRBD2. The germline V gene has CDR1 SGHVS and CDR2 FQNEAQ. The CDR3 has 15 amino acids. V lost 2 bases and J lost 6; bases outside the gene matches: 5. CDR3 coding DNA: TGTGCCAGCAGCTTATCCTCTAGCGGGGTCAATGAGCAGTTCTTC. It is translated as CASSLSSSGVNEQFF.

There are a few counts of this clonotype. The rearrangement uses TRBV7-6 and TRBJ2-7; TRBD2 agrees at 10 bases. This CDR3 is built from 14 residues. J lost 5 bases, V lost 1 base, and 2 bases had no gene match. Germline V gives CDR1 SGHVS, CDR2 FNYEAQ. CDR3 protein: CASSLVAGGHEQYF. CDR3 DNA sequence: TGTGCCAGCAGCTTAGTAGCGGGGGGCCACGAGCAGTACTTC.

This sequence joins TRBV6-2 or TRBV6-3 and TRBJ2-7; TRBD1 agrees at 9 bases. J was trimmed by 5 bases and V by 2 bases; bases with no gene match: 10. Per germline, CDR1 MNHEY and CDR2 SVGEGT. The CDR3 runs 16 residues. CDR3 bases: TGTGCCAGCAGTTACCCACAGGGGGCGAGTTTCGACGAGCAGTACTTC. Encoded protein: CASSYPQGASFDEQYF.

This clonotype has only a few counts. This chain links TRBV27 with TRBJ2-3; no clear D gene. The germline CDR1 and CDR2 sequences are MNHEY and SMNVEV (reference sequence). V was pared by 7 bases and J by 8 bases, with 10 bases between. CDR3 length equals 11 residues. CDR3 DNA sequence: TGTGCCAGCACCTTCGCCGGTACGCAGTATTTT. It yields the protein CASTFAGTQYF.

This clonotype has only one observation. This chain links TRBV7-9 with TRBJ2-7, with TRBD2 matching over 8 bases. V lost 11 bases, J lost 2 bases, and 11 bases stayed unmatched. This CDR3 has 14 amino acids. Germline values: CDR1 SEHNR, CDR2 FQNEAQ (reference sequence). The CDR3 DNA reads TGTGCCGGCATCTTAGCGGGACATACCTACGAGCAGTACTTC. It translates to CAGILAGHTYEQYF.

This chain joins TRBV20-1 and TRBJ1-2, with 9 positions matching TRBD1. The CDR3 covers 13 residues. Germline CDR1 reads DFQATT; CDR2 reads SNEGSKA (reference sequence). Trimming removed 6 bases from V and 8 bases from J; junction bases left unmatched: 10. The CDR3 DNA reads as TGCAGTGCCTCCCGGGACAGGGTAATAGGCTACACCTTC. It codes for CSASRDRVIGYTF.

This clonotype was detected only a few times. The chain is built from TRBV3-1 and TRBJ1-2; D may be TRBD1 (6 bases). The CDR3 has 14 amino acids. Trimming took 1 base from V and 6 from J, leaving 12 bases between them. Germline values: CDR1 LGHDT, CDR2 YNNKEL (reference sequence). This CDR3 reads CASSQVGGGDGYTF. The CDR3 DNA follows: TGTGCCAGCAGCCAAGTCGGAGGGGGAGATGGCTACACCTTC.

V gene TRBV6-6 combines with J gene TRBJ2-1, with D tentatively TRBD1 or TRBD2 (6 bases each). Trimming shortened V by 6 bases and J by 4 bases, and 16 bases separated the two germline ends. The germline V gene encodes CDR1 MNHNY and CDR2 SVGAGI (reference sequence). This CDR3 comprises 15 residues. CDR3 amino acids: CASSSLGGRYNEQFF. CDR3 nucleotide sequence: TGTGCCAGCAGCTCCCTGGGGGGCCGGTACAATGAGCAGTTCTTC.

Only a few counts were recorded for this clonotype. The chain is built from TRBV7-2 and TRBJ2-3, with 10 bases aligning to TRBD2. Germline values: CDR1 SGHTA, CDR2 FQGNSA. The CDR3 is made up of 17 amino acids. The junction had 3 bases not matched to a gene; V was cut back by 0 bases and J by 0 bases. CDR3 region: CASSLASGGISTDTQYF. For the CDR3, the DNA is TGTGCCAGCAGCTTAGCTAGCGGGGGGATTAGCACAGATACGCAGTATTTT.

The CDR3 region is CSAPTLTGNTEAFF. DNA of the CDR3: TGCAGTGCTCCCACATTGACGGGGAACACTGAAGCTTTCTTT. The chain recombines TRBV20-1 with TRBJ1-1; D gene unclear. The germline gives CDR1 DFQATT, CDR2 SNEGSKA (reference sequence). The V end lost 5 bases, the J end lost 1 base, and 14 bases lay between the germline ends. This CDR3 has 14 residues.

This clonotype appeared a few times. The CDR3 nucleotides are TGTGCCATCAGCCCGGGTCCAACTAATGAAAAACTGTTTTTT. Its protein is CAISPGPTNEKLFF. The chain carries TRBV10-3 and TRBJ1-4; D ambiguous. The V end was cut by 6 bases, the J end by 0 bases, with 8 bases between. Germline V gives CDR1 ENHRY, CDR2 SYGVKD. This CDR3 is built from 14 residues.

A remark on this clonotype: One end of the junction does not line up with germline, which may come from a read error. The chain links TRBV7-3 to TRBJ1-1; 8 bases are shared with TRBD1. Germline V gives CDR1 SGHTA, CDR2 FQGTGA. The CDR3 loop spans 16 amino acids. CDR3 DNA sequence: TGTGCCTGCAGCTTATGGGGCAGGGGGCGCGGCACTGAAGCTTTCTTT. Encoded protein: CACSLWGRGRGTEAFF.

The V and J genes are TRBV6-2 or TRBV6-3 and TRBJ2-1, with no clear D. This CDR3 spans 15 amino acids. V lost 4 bases, J lost 2 bases, and 12 bases lay in between. CDR1 and CDR2 (germline): MNHEY, SVGEGT. The CDR3 region is CASSWANDPYNEQFF. The CDR3 DNA sequence: TGTGCCAGCAGTTGGGCCAACGACCCCTACAATGAGCAGTTCTTC.